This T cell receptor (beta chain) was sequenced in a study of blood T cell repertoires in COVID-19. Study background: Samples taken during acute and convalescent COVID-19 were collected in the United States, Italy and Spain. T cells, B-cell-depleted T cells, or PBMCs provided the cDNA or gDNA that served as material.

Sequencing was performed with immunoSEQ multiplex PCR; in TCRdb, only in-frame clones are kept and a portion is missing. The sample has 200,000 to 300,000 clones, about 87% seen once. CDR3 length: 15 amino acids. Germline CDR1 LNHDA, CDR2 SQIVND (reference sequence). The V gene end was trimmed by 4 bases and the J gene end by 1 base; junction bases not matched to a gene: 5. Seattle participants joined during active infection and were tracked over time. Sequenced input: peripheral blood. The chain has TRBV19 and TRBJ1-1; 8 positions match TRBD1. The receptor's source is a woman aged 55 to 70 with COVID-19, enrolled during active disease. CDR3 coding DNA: TGTGCCAGTAGTACCCTAGGACAGGGGAACACTGAAGCTTTCTTT. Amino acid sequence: CASSTLGQGNTEAFF.